The T cell receptor beta chain under discussion was sequenced for a study of T cells in Graves' hyperthyroidism and ophthalmopathy. The overall study: Peripheral blood was collected at initial diagnosis, before any treatment. Study-wide findings and caveats: Most thyroid clonotypes with frequency above 0.001 were detected in blood.

PBMCs stemmed from about 9.7 ml fresh peripheral blood. This clonotype has only a few counts. Its antigen is unknown. Germline and junction disagree at one end, which may indicate a read error. Researchers amplified the TCR beta CDR3 regions from RNA transcripts. HTBI primers were employed in a first-round RT-PCR of the TCR CDR3. Via MiXCR, TCRdb re-called the multiplex PCR reads, giving one row per CDR3 protein. The table has some 620,000 distinct CDR3 sequences, around 16% seen once. Sequenced material: blood. This TCR was sampled from a woman aged 25 to 45 with Graves' hyperthyroidism.

Here the CDR3 reads CAGRSGTVSNQPQHF. For the CDR3, the DNA is TGTGCCGGCAGGTCCGGGACGGTTAGCAATCAGCCCCAGCATTTT. The V and J genes are TRBV27 and TRBJ1-5, with D perhaps matching TRBD1 (5 bases). CDR1 MNHEY and CDR2 SMNVEV come from the germline V gene (reference sequence). The CDR3 sequence is 15 residues long.